This T cell receptor beta chain was sequenced for a study of CD8+CD57+ T cells in acquired aplastic anemia. This clonotype was counted ten times or more. The germline V gene has CDR1 DFQATT and CDR2 SNEGSKA (reference sequence). V dropped 3 bases and J dropped 1 base, with 6 bases sitting between them. The CDR3 spans 12 residues. For CDR3 and TCR beta VDJ profiling, genomic DNA was the template used. One entry per CDR3 protein, called by TCRdb with MiXCR from the reads. The sample includes about 400,000 distinct CDR3 sequences, 60% to 80% of them seen just once. This receptor was obtained from a human donor in good health, serving as a control. Sequenced sample: sorted CD4+, CD8+, or CD8+CD57+ T cells (not recorded which) from PBMCs. This chain connects TRBV20-1 to TRBJ1-1, with unresolved D. CDR3 sequence reads: CSAREGNTEAFF. The DNA of the CDR3 is TGCAGTGCTAGGGAGGGGAACACTGAAGCTTTCTTT.